The 20 T cell receptor beta chains below were found in one sample sequenced in a study of T cells in Graves' hyperthyroidism and ophthalmopathy. The TCR beta CDR3 regions underwent amplification using RNA transcripts as the source. Primed by the HTBI set, a first-round RT-PCR was run on the TCR CDR3. TCRdb itself ran the multiplex PCR reads through MiXCR, one entry per CDR3 protein. The sample carries roughly 300,000 distinct CDR3 sequences, roughly 18% recorded once. What was sequenced was blood. The receptors were sampled from a woman aged 50 to 60 with Graves' hyperthyroidism.

This clonotype was recorded a few times. The chain links TRBV4-1 to TRBJ2-3; 15 bases are a match to TRBD2. Germline CDR1 and CDR2: MGHRA and YSYEKL. The CDR3 loop spans 19 amino acids. The V and J ends lost 4 bases and 2 bases, in that order; junction bases with no gene match: 10. CDR3 in DNA: TGCGCCAGCAGCCGCAAAGCGGGACTAGCGGGGGGTCACACAGATACGCAGTATTTT. It codes for CASSRKAGLAGGHTDTQYF.

This clonotype was observed many times. CDR3 bases: TGTGCCAGCAGTTCCCCCAGGACAGGTCTAACCTACGAGCAGTACTTC. Its translation is CASSSPRTGLTYEQYF. This sequence joins TRBV12-3 or TRBV12-4 and TRBJ2-7, with 7 bases fitting TRBD1. The CDR3 contains 16 residues. Trimming took 4 bases from V and 2 from J; bases not matched to a gene: 11.

This clonotype was seen at least ten times. The chain recombines TRBV7-2 with TRBJ1-1; D call uncertain. Trimming shortened V by 3 bases and J by 3 bases, and 11 bases separated the two germline ends. The CDR3 has 14 amino acids. Germline assignment: CDR1 SGHTA and CDR2 FQGNSA. The CDR3 protein is CASSLYRPDTEAFF. The CDR3 DNA is TGTGCCAGCAGCTTGTACAGACCCGACACTGAAGCTTTCTTT.

This chain joins TRBV7-3 and TRBJ2-3; D is unclear. This CDR3 has 14 residues. V lost 4 bases, J lost 4 bases, and 12 bases lay in between. In germline, CDR1 is SGHTA, CDR2 FQGTGA. For the CDR3, the DNA is TGTGCCAGCAGCTCTAAGGGCGCGCCAGATACGCAGTATTTT. It codes for CASSSKGAPDTQYF.

This clonotype was counted many times. The chain links TRBV20-1 to TRBJ2-7, with 9 bases identical to TRBD2. Germline CDR1 DFQATT, CDR2 SNEGSKA (reference sequence). With V trimmed by 1 base and J by 3 bases, 7 bases remained unmatched. CDR3 length equals 15 residues. The DNA for the CDR3 is TGCAGTGCTAGAGTTCAGGGACTAGCCCACTACGAGCAGTACTTC. Amino acid sequence: CSARVQGLAHYEQYF.

This clonotype was picked up many times. V is TRBV20-1 and J is TRBJ2-1; TRBD2 is a possible D gene (5 bases). Germline V gene lookup returns CDR1 DFQATT and CDR2 SNEGSKA (reference sequence). V was shortened by 1 base and J by 4 bases, with 17 bases between the two germline ends. The CDR3 covers 16 residues. The CDR3 region has the DNA TGCAGTGCTAGAGGGCCAGCGGTGACCCCTTACAATGAGCAGTTCTTC. Its protein product is CSARGPAVTPYNEQFF.

In this sample, this clonotype turned up a few times. The J gene is TRBJ2-3, the V gene TRBV7-9; 8 nucleotides line up with TRBD1. The germline V gene encodes CDR1 SEHNR and CDR2 FQNEAQ (reference sequence). This CDR3 has 15 residues. V lost 5 bases and J lost 3; bases outside the gene matches: 7. This chain's CDR3 is CASSLRTGLTDTQYF. In DNA form, the CDR3 reads TGTGCCAGCAGCCTCCGGACAGGGCTTACAGATACGCAGTATTTT.

The rearrangement links TRBV30 to TRBJ2-2; TRBD2 matches at 10 bases. V was clipped by 4 bases and J by 5 bases; unmatched bases: 4. CDR3 length equals 14 residues. Germline V CDR1 and CDR2: GTSNPN, SVGIG (reference sequence). CDR3 amino acids: CAWTSGRDTGELFF. The CDR3 region has the DNA TGTGCCTGGACGAGCGGGAGGGATACCGGGGAGCTGTTTTTT.

This clonotype showed up just a few times. This rearrangement joins TRBV12-3 or TRBV12-4 to TRBJ1-1, with D possibly being TRBD1 (6 bases). V lost 7 bases and J 1 base, leaving 10 bases between the germline ends. The CDR3 covers 13 residues. The CDR3 DNA reads as TGTGCCAGCAAGGGGGAGGGGAACACTGAAGCTTTCTTT. Translation: CASKGEGNTEAFF.

This clonotype was counted between two and nine times. The J gene is TRBJ2-7, the V gene TRBV2; 7 nucleotides line up with TRBD2. Per germline, CDR1 SNHLY and CDR2 FYNNEI. The ends lost 10 bases at V and 6 bases at J; junction bases unmatched: 12. This CDR3 comprises 13 residues. The DNA for the CDR3 is TGTGCCACTCAGCGGGGCTACATTTCCGAGCAGTACGTC. Translating gives CATQRGYISEQYV.

Only a few counts were recorded for this clonotype. The rearrangement links TRBV19 to TRBJ1-2, with 8 bases matching TRBD1. This CDR3 spans 15 amino acids. J was trimmed by 2 bases and V by 4 bases; bases with no gene match: 6. Germline V CDR1 and CDR2: LNHDA, SQIVND (reference sequence). DNA for the CDR3: TGTGCCAGTAGTACCCGACAGGGGCAAAACTATGGCTACACCTTC. Protein: CASSTRQGQNYGYTF.

This rearrangement joins TRBV20-1 to TRBJ2-5; 9 positions agree with TRBD1. Losses at the gene ends were 5 bases for V and 2 bases for J; bases not matched to a gene: 3. Germline values: CDR1 DFQATT, CDR2 SNEGSKA (reference sequence). CDR3 length: 13 residues. In nucleotides, the CDR3 is TGCAGTGCTCATGGGACAGGGCAAGAGACCCAGTACTTC. The encoded protein is CSAHGTGQETQYF.

The V gene is TRBV6-1, the J gene TRBJ2-3; TRBD2 is a possible D gene (5 bases). The CDR3 spans 17 residues. Germline lookup yields CDR1 MNHNS and CDR2 SASEGT. The V gene lost 4 bases and the J gene lost 0 bases, with 17 bases spanning the gap. DNA of the CDR3: TGTGCCAGCAGTGGGTTTTTTGGTGGCGGGAGCACAGATACGCAGTATTTT. Amino acids: CASSGFFGGGSTDTQYF.

The chain employs TRBV28 and TRBJ2-5; 9 nucleotides line up with TRBD1. CDR3 length equals 15 residues. Trimming at V came to 6 bases and at J to 5 bases, leaving 10 bases not matched to a gene. From germline, CDR1 is MDHEN and CDR2 SYDVKM. The chain's CDR3 is CASRTGGGSWETQYF. As DNA, the CDR3 is TGTGCCAGCAGGACAGGGGGGGGGTCCTGGGAGACCCAGTACTTC.

This clonotype was picked up a small number of times. The rearrangement joins TRBV5-5 to TRBJ2-2; TRBD2 might be the D (5 bases). CDR1 and CDR2 (germline): SGHKS, YYEKEE (reference sequence). V lost 3 bases to trimming and J lost 9 bases, with 15 bases between them. The CDR3 covers 14 residues. CDR3 DNA: TGTGCCAGCAGCTACGGAGGACCCGGCCGGGAGCTGTTTTTT. Its protein product is CASSYGGPGRELFF.

This clonotype was observed at least ten times. The J gene is TRBJ1-1, the V gene TRBV6-1; TRBD1 matches 7 bases. Looked up from germline, CDR1 is MNHNS and CDR2 is SASEGT. The V and J ends lost 7 bases and 6 bases, in that order; junction bases with no gene match: 5. This CDR3 contains 12 residues. CDR3 in DNA: TGTGCCAGCACTCGACAGGGCCCTGAAGCTTTCTTT. It specifies CASTRQGPEAFF.

This clonotype was seen a few times. V usage is TRBV12-3 or TRBV12-4 and J usage is TRBJ1-4; D unresolved. The V gene lost 3 bases and the J gene lost 2 bases, with 7 bases spanning the gap. The CDR3 has 14 residues. CDR3 sequence reads: CASSFRGTNEKLFF. The CDR3 DNA reads as TGTGCCAGCAGTTTCCGAGGGACTAATGAAAAACTGTTTTTT.

This clonotype was recorded once. The chain links TRBV7-9 to TRBJ1-2; TRBD1 might be the D (5 bases). Trimming removed 4 bases from V and 5 bases from J, with 14 bases in between. Germline V gives CDR1 SEHNR, CDR2 FQNEAQ (reference sequence). The CDR3 is made up of 14 amino acids. The CDR3, as DNA: TGTGCCAGCAGCTCGGAGCAGGGCCCATATGGCTACACCTTC. Protein: CASSSEQGPYGYTF.

This clonotype was seen once. V gene TRBV27 combines with J gene TRBJ1-6, with D maybe TRBD1 (6 bases). Germline V gene lookup returns CDR1 MNHEY and CDR2 SMNVEV (reference sequence). The CDR3 spans 14 residues. The V end lost 8 bases, the J end lost 4 bases, and 12 bases lay between the germline ends. This chain's CDR3 is CASCRGPYNSPLHF. The CDR3 region has the DNA TGTGCCAGCTGTCGGGGGCCTTATAATTCACCCCTCCACTTT.

This clonotype was detected ten times or more. This CDR3 reads CASSPGLAGVEETQYF. Written as DNA, the CDR3 is TGCGCCAGCAGCCCAGGACTAGCGGGAGTAGAGGAGACCCAGTACTTC. This rearrangement joins TRBV5-1 to TRBJ2-5; 13 bases agree with TRBD2. Germline V gene data show CDR1 as SGHRS and CDR2 as YFSETQ. This CDR3 has 16 amino acids. With 4 bases clipped from V and 5 bases from J, the junction kept 8 bases outside the gene matches.